A single sample is the source of the 13 T cell receptor beta chains below, sequenced in a study of shared clonotypes between healthy human individuals. Sequenced by immunoSEQ multiplex PCR; TCRdb stores in-frame clones only, minus some. This sample has under 2.5 million clones; around 93% occur once, and the top ten carry about 0.41%. The sample was naive CD4+ T cells from PBMCs. Specified subset: CD45RA+ positively selected. The receptors come from a man aged 18-30 years in good health. Some clones in this sample may be carry-over from other donors' samples.

The chain is built from TRBV9 and TRBJ2-1; 9 positions match TRBD2. Germline V gene sequence: CDR1 SGDLS, CDR2 YYNGEE. The CDR3 is made up of 16 amino acids. Unmatched junction bases numbered 5, after V lost 3 bases and J lost 1 base. CDR3: CASSGLAGVSYNEQFF. The CDR3 coding sequence is TGTGCCAGCAGCGGATTAGCGGGAGTATCCTACAATGAGCAGTTCTTC.

Concerning this clone itself: Different DNA sequences within this sample yield the same CDR3. V usage is TRBV27 and J usage is TRBJ1-1; D gene unclear. CDR3 length: 13 amino acids. Germline loops: CDR1 MNHEY, CDR2 SMNVEV (reference sequence). V lost 4 bases and J 1 base, leaving 7 bases between the germline ends. The CDR3 DNA reads TGTGCCAGCAGTTATAGGCAGAACACTGAAGCTTTCTTT. Its protein is CASSYRQNTEAFF.

The chain joins TRBV7-2 to TRBJ2-6; a possible D gene is TRBD2 (5 bases). The length of the CDR3 is 16 residues. The V gene's germline CDR1 is SGHTA and CDR2 FQGNSA. V gave up 5 bases and J gave up 0 bases, with 11 bases separating them. The CDR3 is CASSAYGNSGANVLTF. The CDR3 DNA sequence: TGTGCCAGCAGCGCATACGGGAACTCTGGGGCCAACGTCCTGACTTTC.

This clone was found once. The chain links TRBV28 to TRBJ1-4; 8 bases fit TRBD1. The CDR3 loop spans 14 amino acids. V dropped 8 bases and J dropped 7; count of bases not matched to a gene: 9. CDR1 MDHEN and CDR2 SYDVKM come from the germline V gene. CDR3 loop: CASSTGGEGEKLFF. DNA for the CDR3: TGTGCCAGCTCAACAGGGGGAGAGGGTGAAAAACTGTTTTTT.

The V gene is TRBV30, the J gene TRBJ2-5, with TRBD1 matching 10 bases. V lost 5 bases to trimming and J lost 5 bases; unmatched junction nucleotides: 2. CDR1 and CDR2 from the germline V gene are GTSNPN and SVGIG (reference sequence). The length of the CDR3 is 12 residues. The CDR3 sequence is CAWDRGPETQYF. CDR3 nucleotides: TGTGCCTGGGACAGGGGGCCTGAGACCCAGTACTTC.

The count of this clone is one. V usage is TRBV10-3 and J usage is TRBJ2-3, with 11 nucleotides matching TRBD2. Germline CDR1 reads ENHRY; CDR2 reads SYGVKD. The CDR3 runs to 16 residues. Trimming took 4 bases from V and 2 from J; bases not matched to a gene: 5. The CDR3 protein is CAISGTSGPYTDTQYF. The DNA of the CDR3 is TGTGCCATCAGTGGGACTAGCGGGCCGTACACAGATACGCAGTATTTT.

The chain links TRBV29-1 to TRBJ2-1; 8 bases align to TRBD1. The CDR3 has 12 residues. Germline V lookup: CDR1 SQVTM, CDR2 ANQGSEA. Trimming at V came to 7 bases and at J to 13 bases, leaving 12 bases not matched to a gene. The CDR3 region has the DNA TGCAGCGCCACTGGACAGGGAGTGAGACAGTTCTTC. Translated, it gives CSATGQGVRQFF.

CDR3 sequence (DNA): TGTGCCAGCAGCCGCGATACTCGGGGCACAGATACGCAGTATTTT. Translation gives CASSRDTRGTDTQYF. The chain employs TRBV7-3 and TRBJ2-3; D gene unclear. Germline-derived CDR1 and CDR2 are SGHTA and FQGTGA. The CDR3 covers 15 residues. Trimming cost V 5 bases and J 1 base, with 13 bases left between them.

The chain has TRBV28 and TRBJ2-2; TRBD2 matches at 13 bases. Germline V gives CDR1 MDHEN, CDR2 SYDVKM. This CDR3 region has 19 residues. The junction had 13 bases not matched to a gene; V was cut back by 7 bases and J by 2 bases. Here the CDR3 reads CASTSYPGTSGKNTGELFF. Here the CDR3 DNA reads TGTGCCAGCACCTCCTACCCCGGGACTAGCGGGAAAAACACCGGGGAGCTGTTTTTT.

The V and J genes are TRBV29-1 and TRBJ1-1; the D gene is possibly TRBD1 (6 bases). V lost 7 bases to trimming and J lost 2 bases, with 20 bases between them. This CDR3 comprises 15 residues. Germline V gene sequence: CDR1 SQVTM, CDR2 ANQGSEA. The CDR3 spells CSATKSDSRNTEAFF. The CDR3 DNA follows: TGCAGCGCCACCAAGTCGGACAGTCGAAACACTGAAGCTTTCTTT.

This chain uses TRBV7-8 with TRBJ2-7; TRBD1 is a possible D gene (6 bases). V was cut by 1 base and J by 1 base, with 14 bases left in between. CDR1 is SGHVS and CDR2 is FQNEAQ in the germline V gene. The CDR3 has 16 amino acids. The CDR3 spells CASSLVGGQGSYEQYF. DNA for the CDR3: TGTGCCAGCAGCTTAGTGGGTGGGCAGGGGTCCTACGAGCAGTACTTC.

The J gene is TRBJ2-7, the V gene TRBV6-6, with 9 bases identical to TRBD1. V lost 5 bases to trimming and J lost 3 bases; unmatched junction nucleotides: 8. Germline CDR1 MNHNY, CDR2 SVGAGI (reference sequence). The CDR3 sequence is 15 residues long. CDR3 amino acids: CASSKGQGVIYEQYF. The CDR3 nucleotides are TGTGCCAGCAGTAAGGGACAGGGCGTTATCTACGAGCAGTACTTC.

This rearrangement joins TRBV13 to TRBJ2-4; TRBD1 matches at 12 bases. This CDR3 is built from 17 residues. Per the germline V gene, CDR1 is PRHDT and CDR2 is FYEKMQ (reference sequence). The V and J ends lost 5 bases and 8 bases, in that order; junction bases with no gene match: 13. The CDR3 loop is CASSRWDRGPLVDIQYF. The DNA for the CDR3 is TGTGCCAGCAGCCGATGGGACAGGGGGCCCTTAGTAGACATTCAGTACTTC.